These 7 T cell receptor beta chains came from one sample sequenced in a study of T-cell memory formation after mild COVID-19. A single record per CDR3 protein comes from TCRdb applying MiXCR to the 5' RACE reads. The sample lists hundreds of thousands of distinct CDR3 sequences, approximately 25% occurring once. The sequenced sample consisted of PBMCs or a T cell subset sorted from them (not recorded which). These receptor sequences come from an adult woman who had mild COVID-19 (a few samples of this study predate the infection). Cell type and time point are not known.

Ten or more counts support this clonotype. CDR3 coding DNA: TGTGCCAGCAGCGCGCTTTCTAGCGGCAATGAGCAGTTCTTC. Translating it yields CASSALSSGNEQFF. The rearrangement joins TRBV11-3 to TRBJ2-1; TRBD2 aligns across 7 bases. V was clipped by 5 bases and J by 6 bases; unmatched bases: 7. This CDR3 region has 14 residues. Germline V lookup: CDR1 SGHNT, CDR2 YENEEA.

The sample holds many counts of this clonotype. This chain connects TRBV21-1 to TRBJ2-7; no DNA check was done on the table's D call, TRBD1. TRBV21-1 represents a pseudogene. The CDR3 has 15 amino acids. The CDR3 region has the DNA TGTGCCAGCAGCCCGGGACAGTTGAGCTCCTACGAGCAGTACTTC. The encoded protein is CASSPGQLSSYEQYF.

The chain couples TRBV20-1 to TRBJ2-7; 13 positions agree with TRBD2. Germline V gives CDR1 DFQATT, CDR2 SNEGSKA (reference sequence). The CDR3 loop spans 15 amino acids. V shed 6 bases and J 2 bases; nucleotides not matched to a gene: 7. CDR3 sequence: CSAARGLAGTYEQYF. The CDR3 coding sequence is TGCAGTGCCGCCCGGGGACTAGCGGGGACCTACGAGCAGTACTTC.

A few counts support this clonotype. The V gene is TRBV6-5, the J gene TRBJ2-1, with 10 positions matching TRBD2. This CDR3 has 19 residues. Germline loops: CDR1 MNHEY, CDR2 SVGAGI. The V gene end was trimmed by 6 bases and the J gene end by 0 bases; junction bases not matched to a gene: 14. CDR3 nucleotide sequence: TGTGCCAGCAGAAATAGCGGGGGGCTCCCCCCAGGCTCCTACAATGAGCAGTTCTTC. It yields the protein CASRNSGGLPPGSYNEQFF.

CDR3 protein: CASSHTGSGEQYF. CDR3 sequence (DNA): TGTGCCAGCAGCCACACAGGTTCTGGGGAGCAGTACTTC. The chain joins TRBV3-1 to TRBJ2-7, with D perhaps TRBD1 (5 bases). V lost 3 bases and J lost 7, with 13 bases in between. The CDR3 has 13 amino acids. Germline CDR1 and CDR2: LGHDT and YNNKEL (reference sequence).

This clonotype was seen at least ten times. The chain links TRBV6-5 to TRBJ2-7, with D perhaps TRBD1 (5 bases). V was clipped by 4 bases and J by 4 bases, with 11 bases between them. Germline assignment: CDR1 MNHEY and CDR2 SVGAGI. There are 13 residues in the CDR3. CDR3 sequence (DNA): TGTGCCAGCAGTTTCCTTCAGGGTTACGAGCAGTACTTC. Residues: CASSFLQGYEQYF.

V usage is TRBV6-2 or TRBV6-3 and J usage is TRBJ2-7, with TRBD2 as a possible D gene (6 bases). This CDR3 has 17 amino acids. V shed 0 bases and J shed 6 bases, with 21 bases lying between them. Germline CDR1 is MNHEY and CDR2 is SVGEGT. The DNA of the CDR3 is TGTGCCAGCAGTTACTCGATGTATAAGCGGGCCCATCTCGAGCAGTACTTC. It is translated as CASSYSMYKRAHLEQYF.